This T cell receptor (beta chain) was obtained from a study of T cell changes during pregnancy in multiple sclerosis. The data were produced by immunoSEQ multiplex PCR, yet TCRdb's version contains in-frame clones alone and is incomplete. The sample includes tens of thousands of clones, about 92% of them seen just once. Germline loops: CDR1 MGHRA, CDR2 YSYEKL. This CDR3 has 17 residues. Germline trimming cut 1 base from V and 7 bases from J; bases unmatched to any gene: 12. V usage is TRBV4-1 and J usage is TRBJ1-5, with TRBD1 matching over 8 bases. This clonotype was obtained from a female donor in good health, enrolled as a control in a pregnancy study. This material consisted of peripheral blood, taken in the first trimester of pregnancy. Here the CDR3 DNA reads TGCGCCAGCAGCCAAGTAGCGAGTGACAGGGGAAACCAGCCCCAGCATTTT. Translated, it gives CASSQVASDRGNQPQHF.